The text below deals with one T cell receptor beta chain. Its antigen is currently unknown. The data were obtained in a study of T cell responses to AZD1222 COVID-19 vaccine. About the study: Investigators merged groups given second doses at roughly 4 or roughly 12 weeks. Study conclusions and caveats: Repertoires in all cases were sampled only once the peak T cell response had passed. The donor cohort was predominantly white British with a female majority, and clonal diversity may have been underestimated.

Method: immunoSEQ multiplex PCR; TCRdb's copy keeps in-frame clones and lacks some. The sample has 150,000 to 200,000 clones; 88% are singletons. Germline values: CDR1 LNHDA, CDR2 SQIVND (reference sequence). This CDR3 is 13 amino acids long. The ends lost 5 bases at V and 5 bases at J; junction bases unmatched: 1. The specimen was peripheral blood, collected on day 0 of AZD1222 vaccination. This chain links TRBV19 with TRBJ2-1, with TRBD1 identical over 9 bases. This TCR was sampled from an adult in good health. CDR3 amino acids: CASSGDRDNEQFF. In DNA, the CDR3 is TGTGCCAGTAGTGGGGACAGGGACAATGAGCAGTTCTTC.